The 30 T cell receptor beta chains given below trace back to one sample, sequenced in a study of T cells after yellow fever vaccination (dated by TCRdb to about 2019). The library was made by 5' RACE. The sample was run on an Illumina HiSeq 2500. In-frame beta chains were kept once TCRdb had trimmed the public reads at Q25 with fastp and called clones with MiXCR. Duplicate CDR3 protein sequences are folded into a single record with the most common DNA and genes. The sample data list more than 65,000 distinct CDR3 sequences, and 10% to 15% of these were observed just once. 20% to 25% of the sample belongs to the ten largest clones. The label giving this sample's treatment or condition can be read as: live attenuated yellow fever vaccine strain. Sequencing used CD8+ T cells not binding an NS4B(214-222) dextramer, sorted from PBMCs, obtained less than 25 days after the first yellow fever vaccination. The cell subset or site label, read with the paper, signifies: NS4B epitope dextramer-negative CD8 T cells. Receptors originate from a man aged 18 to 35 who received the YFV17D yellow fever vaccine.

This clonotype was counted only a few times. This rearrangement joins TRBV4-1 to TRBJ1-1, with a weak D call TRBD1 (6 bases). Germline V gene sequence: CDR1 MGHRA, CDR2 YSYEKL. This CDR3 has 12 amino acids. Trimming took off 7 bases at V and 5 bases at J, with 11 bases between the two ends. The CDR3, as DNA: TGCGCCAGCAAGGGAGGGGGAACTGAAGCTTTCTTT. Encoded protein: CASKGGGTEAFF.

Here the CDR3 DNA reads TGCGCCAGCAGCCAAGTAGGAGGGGTCACAGATACGCAGTATTTT. Residues: CASSQVGGVTDTQYF. The V and J genes are TRBV4-1 and TRBJ2-3, with a tentative D call TRBD2 (6 bases). Germline CDR1 and CDR2: MGHRA and YSYEKL. Trimming removed 1 base from V and 2 bases from J, with 10 bases in between. CDR3 length: 15 residues.

The table lists this clonotype with a few counts. The chain recombines TRBV4-1 with TRBJ2-3; TRBD2 aligns across 7 bases. Germline loops: CDR1 MGHRA, CDR2 YSYEKL. CDR3 length equals 16 residues. V was pared by 8 bases and J by 5 bases, with 16 bases of the junction left unmatched. The CDR3 is CASSHGLGKDVDTQYF. The CDR3 coding sequence is TGCGCCAGCTCCCATGGACTAGGGAAGGATGTAGATACGCAGTATTTT.

V and J are TRBV19 and TRBJ2-7; the D gene is possibly TRBD2 (5 bases). The CDR3 has 14 residues. Per the germline V gene, CDR1 is LNHDA and CDR2 is SQIVND (reference sequence). With 5 bases removed from V and 2 bases from J, the gap between germline ends came to 13 bases. The CDR3 region is CASSLGRGTYEQYF. Written as DNA, the CDR3 is TGTGCCAGTAGTCTCGGACGGGGTACCTACGAGCAGTACTTC.

The J gene is TRBJ1-5, the V gene TRBV7-8; unclear D gene. CDR1 and CDR2 (germline): SGHVS, FQNEAQ. V was trimmed by 4 bases and J by 3 bases, leaving 10 bases between them. This CDR3 is 14 amino acids long. CDR3 sequence reads: CASSSPLDNQPQHF. The CDR3 coding sequence is TGTGCCAGCAGCTCGCCCTTGGACAATCAGCCCCAGCATTTT.

This clonotype has only a few counts. This sequence joins TRBV11-2 and TRBJ2-2, with TRBD2 as a possible D gene (6 bases). Trimming took off 7 bases at V and 2 bases at J, with 17 bases between the two ends. This CDR3 has 16 residues. Germline V gene data show CDR1 as SGHAT and CDR2 as FQNNGV. The CDR3 coding sequence is TGTGCCAGCAAGTCTTTCCCGGGGGACAACACCGGGGAGCTGTTTTTT. As protein: CASKSFPGDNTGELFF. The complete variable domain, with remaining parts taken from reference TRBV11-2 and TRBJ2-2, reads EAGVAQSPRYKIIEKRQSVAFWCNPISGHATLYWYQQILGQGPKLLIQFQNNGVVDDSQLPKDRFSAERLKGVDSTLKIQPAKLEDSAVYLCASKSFPGDNTGELFFGEGSRLTVL.

This clonotype showed up just once. The rearrangement joins TRBV5-1 to TRBJ2-5; 8 nucleotides match TRBD2. Trimming cost V 4 bases and J 3 bases; bases outside gene matches: 5. CDR3 length: 14 residues. Germline V gene lookup returns CDR1 SGHRS and CDR2 YFSETQ. CDR3 DNA: TGCGCCAGCAGCATCACTAGCGGAAAAGAGACCCAGTACTTC. Translating it yields CASSITSGKETQYF.

This clonotype came up a few times. The rearrangement joins TRBV4-1 to TRBJ2-4; 10 positions match TRBD1. Germline V gene data show CDR1 as MGHRA and CDR2 as YSYEKL. The CDR3 contains 16 residues. J lost 8 bases, V lost 2 bases, and 9 bases had no gene match. The CDR3 here is CASSQQFRQGADIQYF. The CDR3 DNA reads TGCGCCAGCAGCCAACAGTTTCGACAGGGGGCCGACATTCAGTACTTC.

V usage is TRBV3-1 and J usage is TRBJ2-5, with 7 bases fitting TRBD2. This CDR3 has 17 residues. Germline V gene sequence: CDR1 LGHDT, CDR2 YNNKEL (reference sequence). The V segment lost 0 bases and the J segment 1 base; nucleotides outside the gene matches: 8. The DNA for the CDR3 is TGTGCCAGCAGCCAAGAGGCCAGCGGGGCCCCCCAAGAGACCCAGTACTTC. Translating gives CASSQEASGAPQETQYF.

V and J are TRBV4-1 and TRBJ1-2; 8 bases match TRBD1. Trimming at V came to 3 bases and at J to 4 bases, leaving 10 bases not matched to a gene. Germline assignment: CDR1 MGHRA and CDR2 YSYEKL. CDR3 size: 16 residues. The CDR3 nucleotides are TGCGCCAGCAGCCAGACCCCCGGACAGGGAGGCTATGGCTACACCTTC. It translates to CASSQTPGQGGYGYTF.

The CDR3 coding sequence is TGCAGCGTCGACCACGGACCGGATGAAAAACTGTTTTTT. It translates to CSVDHGPDEKLFF. This chain links TRBV29-1 with TRBJ1-4; D gene unclear. This CDR3 has 13 residues. Germline V gives CDR1 SQVTM, CDR2 ANQGSEA. Trimming left V 6 bases short and J 6 bases short, with 14 bases between.

A few counts support this clonotype. This rearrangement joins TRBV4-3 to TRBJ2-7; 8 bases are a match to TRBD2. Germline V gene lookup returns CDR1 LGHNA and CDR2 YSLEER. V was clipped by 2 bases and J by 0 bases; unmatched bases: 3. The CDR3 length is 15 residues. The CDR3 loop is CASSQRGTSSYEQYF. As DNA, the CDR3 is TGCGCCAGCAGCCAAAGAGGGACTAGCTCCTACGAGCAGTACTTC.

The sample holds a few counts of this clonotype. V is TRBV7-9 and J is TRBJ1-5; a possible D gene is TRBD1 (5 bases). Per the germline V gene, CDR1 is SEHNR and CDR2 is FQNEAQ (reference sequence). Trimming removed 5 bases from V and 11 bases from J, with 19 bases in between. This CDR3 is 14 amino acids long. CDR3 DNA sequence: TGTGCCAGCAGCAACCCGGGGGAGCGTTATTCCCAGCATTTT. Its protein product is CASSNPGERYSQHF.

This clonotype turned up a few times. The gene calls are TRBV29-1 and TRBJ2-7; D ambiguous. Germline CDR1 reads SQVTM; CDR2 reads ANQGSEA. V was trimmed by 0 bases and J by 6 bases, leaving 12 bases between them. The CDR3 is 13 amino acids. Written as DNA, the CDR3 is TGCAGCGTTGAAGATCTCCTAAAGTCCGAGCAGTACTTC. Protein sequence: CSVEDLLKSEQYF.

V gene TRBV5-1 combines with J gene TRBJ1-1; no reliable D call. This CDR3 contains 15 residues. Trimming left V 3 bases short and J 0 bases short, with 12 bases between. Germline CDR1 SGHRS, CDR2 YFSETQ. CDR3 sequence (DNA): TGCGCCAGCAGCTATCCGGGTCGCATGAACACTGAAGCTTTCTTT. It translates to CASSYPGRMNTEAFF.

This chain joins TRBV18 and TRBJ2-1; no firm D call. Germline values: CDR1 KGHSH, CDR2 LQKENI. The length of the CDR3 is 14 residues. V was pared by 0 bases and J by 7 bases, with 10 bases between. CDR3 amino acids: CASSPPNSINEQFF. The CDR3 DNA reads as TGTGCCAGCTCACCACCGAATAGCATTAATGAGCAGTTCTTC. Filled out from reference TRBV18 and TRBJ2-1, the complete variable domain reads NAGVMQNPRHLVRRRGQEARLRCSPMKGHSHVYWYRQLPEEGLKFMVYLQKENIIDESGMPKERFSAEFPKEGPSILRIQQVVRGDSAAYFCASSPPNSINEQFFGPGTRLTVL.

This chain uses TRBV5-5 with TRBJ1-4; 8 nucleotides match TRBD1. The CDR3 runs to 17 residues. CDR1 SGHKS and CDR2 YYEKEE come from the germline V gene (reference sequence). J gave up 0 bases and V 4 bases, and 8 bases lay outside the gene matches. Written as DNA, the CDR3 is TGTGCCAGCAGCCCGACCGGGACAGGAGCAACTAATGAAAAACTGTTTTTT. Translation: CASSPTGTGATNEKLFF.

There are a few counts of this clonotype. The chain employs TRBV3-1 and TRBJ2-3; perhaps TRBD1 as D (5 bases). CDR3 length: 16 residues. Trimming took 2 bases from V and 7 from J, leaving 19 bases between them. The germline V gene encodes CDR1 LGHDT and CDR2 YNNKEL (reference sequence). The CDR3 DNA follows: TGTGCCAGCAGCCAAATTGACAGTTTCGCTTGGAATACGCAGTATTTT. Protein product: CASSQIDSFAWNTQYF.

This clonotype was counted only a few times. The chain uses TRBV7-2 and TRBJ2-7; no clear D. This CDR3 region has 14 residues. Germline V gene data show CDR1 as SGHTA and CDR2 as FQGNSA. Trimming removed 3 bases from V and 2 bases from J, with 11 bases in between. The CDR3 coding sequence is TGTGCCAGCAGCTTTCTTAGGATCCCCTACGAGCAGTACTTC. Protein product: CASSFLRIPYEQYF.

This clonotype turned up a few times. The J gene is TRBJ2-5, the V gene TRBV12-3 or TRBV12-4; maybe TRBD1 (6 bases). V lost 6 bases to trimming and J lost 4 bases, with 12 bases between them. The CDR3 sequence is 13 residues long. CDR3 protein: CASRRTEAETQYF. The CDR3 DNA is TGTGCCAGCAGAAGGACAGAGGCAGAGACCCAGTACTTC.

This chain joins TRBV4-2 and TRBJ1-2; TRBD1 might be the D (5 bases). The CDR3 has 13 amino acids. CDR1 LGHNA and CDR2 YNFKEQ come from the germline V gene. Trimming left V 1 base short and J 8 bases short, with 11 bases between. The CDR3 DNA reads as TGTGCCAGCAGCCAAGGGGGCGCGGAAGGCTACACCTTC. The encoded protein is CASSQGGAEGYTF.

This clonotype was seen more than once but under ten times. The genes are TRBV24-1 and TRBJ1-5, with D possibly matching TRBD1 (5 bases). V was pared by 5 bases and J by 8 bases, with 15 bases between. Germline V lookup: CDR1 KGHDR, CDR2 SFDVKD. The CDR3 consists of 14 residues. The CDR3 sequence is CATSAQGWVKPQHF. In DNA form, the CDR3 reads TGTGCCACCAGTGCGCAGGGATGGGTGAAGCCCCAGCATTTT.

This clonotype was seen at least ten times. V usage is TRBV6-5 and J usage is TRBJ2-3; possibly TRBD1 or TRBD2 for D (5 bases each). The ends were cut back, 4 bases at V and 6 bases at J, with 20 bases in the middle. The germline V gene has CDR1 MNHEY and CDR2 SVGAGI. This CDR3 contains 16 residues. CDR3 in amino acids: CASSFPGPRAPDTQYF. The CDR3 DNA reads TGTGCCAGCAGTTTTCCGGGGCCGCGCGCCCCCGATACGCAGTATTTT.

This clonotype was found many times. This chain links TRBV7-9 with TRBJ2-7; unclear D gene. The V end was cut by 0 bases, the J end by 2 bases, with 14 bases between. Germline V gene sequence: CDR1 SEHNR, CDR2 FQNEAQ (reference sequence). The CDR3 sequence is 16 residues long. The CDR3 region is CASSLARGKVAYEQYF. In nucleotides, the CDR3 is TGTGCCAGCAGCTTAGCGCGAGGTAAAGTAGCCTACGAGCAGTACTTC.

The chain has TRBV29-1 and TRBJ1-1; D not resolved. Germline V gene sequence: CDR1 SQVTM, CDR2 ANQGSEA. This CDR3 is 14 amino acids long. V lost 1 base, J lost 1 base, and 10 bases lay in between. CDR3 protein: CSVEGSARNTEAFF. CDR3 DNA sequence: TGCAGCGTTGAAGGGTCAGCTAGGAACACTGAAGCTTTCTTT.

The rearrangement joins TRBV27 to TRBJ2-7, with D possibly matching TRBD1 (6 bases). The CDR3 has 12 amino acids. V dropped 9 bases and J dropped 2 bases, with 11 bases sitting between them. CDR1 and CDR2 from the germline V gene are MNHEY and SMNVEV (reference sequence). The CDR3 reads CASGWTAYEQYV. In DNA form, the CDR3 reads TGTGCCAGTGGCTGGACAGCCTACGAGCAGTACGTC.

In this sample, this clonotype turned up a few times. The chain carries TRBV20-1 and TRBJ2-3; 9 nucleotides match TRBD2. CDR1 is DFQATT and CDR2 is SNEGSKA in the germline V gene (reference sequence). V was clipped by 5 bases and J by 4 bases; unmatched bases: 19. The length of the CDR3 is 18 residues. The CDR3 reads CSAPHAGYSGGNADTQYF. CDR3 nucleotides: TGCAGTGCTCCACACGCCGGTTATAGCGGGGGAAATGCAGATACGCAGTATTTT.

This clonotype has a handful of counts. The CDR3 DNA is TGCGCCAGCAGCCAAGAAGAGGGGCGTACACCCCTCCACTTT. This encodes CASSQEEGRTPLHF. This rearrangement joins TRBV4-1 to TRBJ1-6; maybe TRBD1 (5 bases). CDR1 and CDR2 (germline): MGHRA, YSYEKL. V gave up 0 bases and J gave up 11 bases, with 11 bases separating them. The CDR3 has 14 amino acids.

The chain carries TRBV7-9 and TRBJ2-2; D is unresolved. Trimming removed 1 base at V and 0 bases at J, with 12 bases between. Germline V gives CDR1 SEHNR, CDR2 FQNEAQ (reference sequence). The CDR3 contains 17 residues. CDR3 region: CASSLDLPGPNTGELFF. DNA for the CDR3: TGTGCCAGCAGCTTAGACCTCCCAGGCCCGAACACCGGGGAGCTGTTTTTT. Complete variable domain (other parts from reference TRBV7-9 and TRBJ2-2): DTGVSQNPRHKITKRGQNVTFRCDPISEHNRLYWYRQTLGQGPEFLTYFQNEAQLEKSRLLSDRFSAERPKGSFSTLEIQRTEQGDSAMYLCASSLDLPGPNTGELFFGEGSRLTVL.

V and J are TRBV29-1 and TRBJ1-2, with D tentatively TRBD1 (5 bases). Germline CDR1 is SQVTM and CDR2 is ANQGSEA. This CDR3 has 13 amino acids. Trimming shortened V by 4 bases and J by 5 bases, and 14 bases separated the two germline ends. The CDR3 DNA reads TGCAGCGTTGTCCAGGAGACAGCATATGGCTACACCTTC. It translates to CSVVQETAYGYTF.